This record looks at one T cell receptor beta chain sequence and its context. Seattle participants joined during active infection and were tracked over time. Source study methods: It was from reference gene primer amplification that nucleated cell counts were estimated. Here immunoSEQ multiplex PCR was the method, and the copy in TCRdb shows in-frame clones only, minus some. V and J calls and clone size are copied from that table; D and trimming were computed from the DNA. The sample records about 390,000 clones, approximately 87% being singletons. This entry comes from a study of blood T cell repertoires in COVID-19. Study at large: Acute-phase and convalescent COVID-19 samples originated in the United States, Italy and Spain. In each case, the material was cDNA or gDNA derived from T cells, B-cell-depleted T cells, or PBMCs.

The CDR3 has 15 residues. V was trimmed by 5 bases and J by 2 bases, leaving 16 bases between them. Germline values: CDR1 MDHEN, CDR2 SYDVKM. The clonotype originates from a woman in her fifties or sixties with COVID-19, enrolled during active disease. V and J are TRBV28 and TRBJ2-7, with a possible D match to TRBD1 (5 bases). Sequencing used peripheral blood. CDR3 bases: TGTGCCAGCAGTCTAGGCAGGGTACGCCCCTACGAGCAGTACTTC. Translated: CASSLGRVRPYEQYF. The full variable domain, in which reference TRBV28 and TRBJ2-7 provide the parts outside the CDR3, is DVKVTQSSRYLVKRTGEKVFLECVQDMDHENMFWYRQDPGLGLRLIYFSYDVKMKEKGDIPEGYSVSREKKERFSLILESASTNQTSMYLCASSLGRVRPYEQYFGPGTRLTVT.